These 10 T cell receptor beta chains were sequenced from one sample in a study of T cells after yellow fever vaccination. One entry per CDR3 protein results from TCRdb running MiXCR on the 5' RACE reads. Of tens of thousands of distinct CDR3 sequences listed, 3.4% are singletons. Sequencing used PBMCs, either bulk or a sorted T-cell subset (CD4+, CD8+, memory, or dextramer-sorted; not recorded which), obtained about 41 days after the first yellow fever vaccination. The source is a young man who received the YFV17D yellow fever vaccine.

This clonotype appeared many times. The chain uses TRBV4-2 and TRBJ2-4; D is unclear. Germline V gene sequence: CDR1 LGHNA, CDR2 YNFKEQ. The CDR3 spans 14 residues. V lost 0 bases, J lost 0 bases, and 3 bases lay in between. The CDR3 loop reads CASSQELAKNIQYF. The CDR3 DNA sequence: TGTGCCAGCAGCCAAGAGCTAGCCAAAAACATTCAGTACTTC.

This clonotype has ten or more counts. This chain uses TRBV27 with TRBJ1-3; 10 nucleotides match TRBD1. Germline assignment: CDR1 MNHEY and CDR2 SMNVEV (reference sequence). The CDR3 is 15 residues long. Trimming removed 5 bases from V and 4 bases from J; junction bases left unmatched: 5. The CDR3 sequence is CASSRDRGEGNTIYF. The CDR3 DNA reads as TGTGCCAGCAGTCGGGACAGGGGAGAAGGAAACACCATATATTTT.

Ten or more counts support this clonotype. The rearrangement joins TRBV28 to TRBJ1-2; D is uncertain. CDR3 length equals 13 residues. The germline CDR1 and CDR2 sequences are MDHEN and SYDVKM. The V end was cut by 2 bases, the J end by 4 bases, with 8 bases between. DNA of the CDR3: TGTGCCAGCAGTTTAAAACAGCCCTATGGCTACACCTTC. As protein: CASSLKQPYGYTF.

The table lists this clonotype with many counts. The rearrangement links TRBV10-3 to TRBJ2-1; D is possibly TRBD2 (6 bases). The CDR3 has 15 amino acids. V lost 6 bases and J 8 bases, leaving 20 bases between the germline ends. The germline CDR1 and CDR2 sequences are ENHRY and SYGVKD. In nucleotides, the CDR3 is TGTGCCATCAGAAGGGACTTCCTTGAGGGAGATGAGCAGTTCTTC. Translation gives CAIRRDFLEGDEQFF.

In its sample, this clonotype was seen many times. The chain couples TRBV7-6 to TRBJ2-2; TRBD1 might be the D (6 bases). Germline V gene data show CDR1 as SGHVS and CDR2 as FNYEAQ. The CDR3 is 14 amino acids. V gave up 8 bases and J gave up 7 bases, with 17 bases separating them. The CDR3 DNA reads as TGTGCCAGCCGGGACACTCTCAGGGGCGGGGAGCTGTTTTTT. Encoded protein: CASRDTLRGGELFF.

This clonotype qualifies as medium-sized. This chain links TRBV24-1 with TRBJ2-2; no firm D call. The CDR3 loop spans 11 amino acids. Germline-derived CDR1 and CDR2 are KGHDR and SFDVKD. Between the trimmed V and J ends, which lost 7 bases and 4 bases, there was a span of 3 bases. Written as DNA, the CDR3 is TGTGCCACCAGGCGCACCGGGGAGCTGTTTTTT. Translated: CATRRTGELFF.

This clonotype was recorded many times. V gene TRBV27 combines with J gene TRBJ1-2; D gene ambiguous. V lost 1 base and J lost 0, with 9 bases in between. Germline-derived CDR1 and CDR2 are MNHEY and SMNVEV (reference sequence). The CDR3 has 15 amino acids. CDR3 DNA sequence: TGTGCCAGCAGTTTATTACTGTCACCTAACTATGGCTACACCTTC. Translated, it gives CASSLLLSPNYGYTF.

Ten or more counts support this clonotype. The chain links TRBV12-3 or TRBV12-4 to TRBJ1-2, with D hard to call. V gave up 4 bases and J gave up 4 bases, with 10 bases separating them. CDR3 length: 13 residues. Here the CDR3 reads CASSSRRLYGYTF. CDR3 bases: TGTGCCAGCAGTTCACGGCGGCTCTATGGCTACACCTTC.

This clonotype was counted many times. V and J are TRBV6-1 and TRBJ1-1, with 7 bases that match TRBD1. Germline trimming cut 9 bases from V and 1 base from J; bases unmatched to any gene: 8. This CDR3 is built from 14 residues. The germline gives CDR1 MNHNS, CDR2 SASEGT. Here the CDR3 DNA reads TGTGCCAGGGTGCCCCGGGACAGGAACACTGAAGCTTTCTTT. It yields the protein CARVPRDRNTEAFF.

Ten or more counts support this clonotype. This chain connects TRBV4-3 to TRBJ1-3; possible D gene TRBD1, 6 bases. CDR1 LGHNA and CDR2 YSLEER come from the germline V gene. The CDR3 is made up of 18 amino acids. V was shortened by 1 base and J by 0 bases, with 16 bases between the two germline ends. The CDR3 protein is CASSQGAGQLTSGNTIYF. As DNA, the CDR3 is TGCGCCAGCAGCCAAGGAGCTGGACAGCTAACCTCTGGAAACACCATATATTTT.